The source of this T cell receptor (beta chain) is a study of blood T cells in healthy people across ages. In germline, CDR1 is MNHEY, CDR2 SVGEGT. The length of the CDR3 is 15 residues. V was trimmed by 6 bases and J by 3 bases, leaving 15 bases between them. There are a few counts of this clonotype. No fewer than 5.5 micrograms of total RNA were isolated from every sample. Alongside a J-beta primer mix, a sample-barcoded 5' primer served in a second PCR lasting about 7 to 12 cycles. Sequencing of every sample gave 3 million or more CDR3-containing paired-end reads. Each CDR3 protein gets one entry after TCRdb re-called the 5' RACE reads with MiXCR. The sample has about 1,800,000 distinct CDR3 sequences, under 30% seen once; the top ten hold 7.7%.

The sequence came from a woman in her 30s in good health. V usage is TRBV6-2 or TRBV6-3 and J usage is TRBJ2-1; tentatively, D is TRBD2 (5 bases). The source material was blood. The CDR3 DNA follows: TGTGCCAGCAGGCAGACTAACGGAAGCTACAATGAGCAGTTCTTC. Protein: CASRQTNGSYNEQFF.